This TCR beta chain was observed in a study of T cells in pancreatic ductal adenocarcinoma. General study findings and limits: Results skew toward the minority of patients with early-stage disease. Mean clonality was about 0.12 in tumors and roughly 0.068 in blood, not significantly different.

The repertoire was sequenced with immunoSEQ multiplex PCR; TCRdb's copy has only in-frame clones and lacks some. The sample contains over 90,000 clones, nearly 95% of which appear only once. The CDR3 sequence is 13 residues long. Unmatched junction bases numbered 7, after V lost 4 bases and J lost 7 bases. Germline lookup yields CDR1 SNHLY and CDR2 FYNNEI. Surgery without prior neoadjuvant therapy was the treatment of the selected pancreatic ductal adenocarcinoma patients. Of note for this clone: Its specificity is not known.

This chain connects TRBV2 to TRBJ2-7; 7 bases agree with TRBD1. Material for sequencing was PBMCs. The TCR was taken from a human donor with pancreatic ductal adenocarcinoma. CDR3 nucleotides: TGTGCCAGCAGTGTCGGACAGGTCTCTGAGCAGTACTTC. It specifies CASSVGQVSEQYF. Complete variable domain (other parts from reference TRBV2 and TRBJ2-7): EPEVTQTPSHQVTQMGQEVILRCVPISNHLYFYWYRQILGQKVEFLVSFYNNEISEKSEIFDDQFSVERPDGSNFTLKIRSTKLEDSAMYFCASSVGQVSEQYFGPGTRLTVT.